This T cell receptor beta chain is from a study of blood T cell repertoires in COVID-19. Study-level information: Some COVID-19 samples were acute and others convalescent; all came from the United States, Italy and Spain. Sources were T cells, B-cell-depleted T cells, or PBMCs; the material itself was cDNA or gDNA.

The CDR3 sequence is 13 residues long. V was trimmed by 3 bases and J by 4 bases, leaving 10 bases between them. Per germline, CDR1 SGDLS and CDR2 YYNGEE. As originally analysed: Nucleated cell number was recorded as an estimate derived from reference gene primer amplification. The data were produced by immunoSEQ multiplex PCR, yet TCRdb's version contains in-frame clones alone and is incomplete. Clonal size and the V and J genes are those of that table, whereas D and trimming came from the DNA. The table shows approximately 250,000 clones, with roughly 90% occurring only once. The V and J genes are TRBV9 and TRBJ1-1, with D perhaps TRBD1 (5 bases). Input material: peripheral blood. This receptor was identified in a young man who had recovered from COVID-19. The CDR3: CASSARRGTEAFF. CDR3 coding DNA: TGTGCCAGCAGCGCGAGGAGGGGCACTGAAGCTTTCTTT.